One and the same sample provided the 2 T cell receptor beta chains below, sequenced in a study of blood T cells in healthy people across ages. Using a J-beta primer mix together with a sample-barcoded 5' primer, a second PCR was run for about 6 to 12 cycles. TCRdb itself ran the 5' RACE reads through MiXCR, one entry per CDR3 protein. The sample gives about 620,000 distinct CDR3 sequences, under 25% of which show up once; roughly 3.4% is in the top ten. The sequenced sample consisted of blood. The receptors were gathered from a man in his sixties or seventies in good health.

The chain carries TRBV6-1 and TRBJ2-1, with TRBD1 as a possible D gene (7 bases). CDR3 size: 16 residues. Trimming stripped 7 bases from V and 5 bases from J, with 21 bases between. CDR1 is MNHNS, CDR2 SASEGT, per germline. CDR3 sequence: CASNVVAGGQDNEQFF. CDR3 DNA: TGTGCCAGCAATGTGGTAGCAGGGGGGCAAGACAATGAGCAGTTCTTC.

This chain connects TRBV10-2 to TRBJ2-3; TRBD1 is a possible D gene (5 bases). CDR1 and CDR2 from the germline V gene are WSHSY and SAAADI. Trimming removed 7 bases from V and 4 bases from J, with 15 bases in between. The CDR3 extends over 14 amino acids. DNA of the CDR3: TGCGCCAGCATGTGGTCTGTGGGGCCAGATACGCAGTATTTT. Protein: CASMWSVGPDTQYF.